One and the same sample provided the 7 T cell receptor beta chains below, sequenced in a study of tumor T cells in aggressive B-cell lymphoma. Repertoires were generated with immunoSEQ multiplex PCR, while TCRdb's copy carries only in-frame clones and drops some. Counted here are approximately 10,000 clones, approximately 85% occurring once; the ten biggest clones make up 4% to 5%. Sequencing was done on a sample of tumor tissue. The receptor source for this set is an adult with diffuse large B cell lymphoma.

The J gene is TRBJ2-2, the V gene TRBV28; perhaps TRBD1 as D (5 bases). Germline V gene sequence: CDR1 MDHEN, CDR2 SYDVKM. CDR3 size: 16 residues. The V end was cut by 2 bases, the J end by 1 base, with 11 bases between. The CDR3 loop reads CASSLVGRENTGELFF. The CDR3, as DNA: TGTGCCAGCAGTTTAGTAGGCAGGGAGAACACCGGGGAGCTGTTTTTT.

This sequence joins TRBV30 and TRBJ2-3, with 7 bases fitting TRBD2. The germline V gene has CDR1 GTSNPN and CDR2 SVGIG (reference sequence). With 3 bases clipped from V and 2 bases from J, the junction kept 5 bases outside the gene matches. The CDR3 spans 14 residues. The CDR3 loop reads CAWRRLADTDTQYF. The CDR3 nucleotides are TGTGCCTGGAGAAGGCTAGCGGACACAGATACGCAGTATTTT.

The sample holds one count of this clone. This chain connects TRBV30 to TRBJ1-5, with D uncertain. V gave up 4 bases and J gave up 0 bases, with 7 bases separating them. The CDR3 loop spans 13 amino acids. Per germline, CDR1 GTSNPN and CDR2 SVGIG (reference sequence). The DNA for the CDR3 is TGTGCCTGGAACAGAGATAGCAATCAGCCCCAGCATTTT. It encodes CAWNRDSNQPQHF. The full variable domain, its missing parts supplied by reference TRBV30 and TRBJ1-5, is SQTIHQWPATLVQPVGSPLSLECTVEGTSNPNLYWYRQAAGRGLQLLFYSVGIGQISSEVPQNLSASRPQDRQFILSSKKLLLSDSGFYLCAWNRDSNQPQHFGDGTRLSIL.

This clone appeared a single time. The chain links TRBV5-6 to TRBJ2-7; weak D call: TRBD1 (6 bases). Per germline, CDR1 SGHDT and CDR2 YYEEEE. The CDR3 loop spans 14 amino acids. Trimming cost V 4 bases and J 4 bases, with 15 bases left between them. The CDR3: CASSPWGQTYEQYF. CDR3 nucleotide sequence: TGTGCCAGCAGCCCCTGGGGGCAGACATACGAGCAGTACTTC.

This clone is judged large (0.1 to 1%). The J gene is TRBJ2-2, the V gene TRBV7-9, with D unresolved. Per the germline V gene, CDR1 is SEHNR and CDR2 is FQNEAQ (reference sequence). This CDR3 region has 13 residues. The V gene lost 1 base and the J gene lost 6 bases, with 6 bases spanning the gap. Here the CDR3 DNA reads TGTGCCAGCAGCTTAGGACGGGCCGGGGAGCTGTTTTTT. Protein sequence: CASSLGRAGELFF.

The chain has TRBV11-3 and TRBJ2-2, with 12 bases aligning to TRBD1. Trimming removed 5 bases from V and 3 bases from J; junction bases left unmatched: 7. The CDR3 contains 17 residues. The V gene's germline CDR1 is SGHNT and CDR2 YENEEA. CDR3 amino acids: CASSKGQGAGYTGELFF. CDR3 sequence (DNA): TGTGCCAGCAGCAAGGGACAGGGGGCAGGATACACCGGGGAGCTGTTTTTT.

This sequence joins TRBV19 and TRBJ1-5; D remains unclear. The length of the CDR3 is 15 residues. Germline CDR1 LNHDA, CDR2 SQIVND (reference sequence). Trimming stripped 4 bases from V and 8 bases from J, with 18 bases between. CDR3 in DNA: TGTGCCAGTAGTACCCCACGACGAGTGGAGGAGCCCCAGCATTTT. As protein: CASSTPRRVEEPQHF. Supplemented by reference TRBV19 and TRBJ1-5, the full variable domain reads DGGITQSPKYLFRKEGQNVTLSCEQNLNHDAMYWYRQDPGQGLRLIYYSQIVNDFQKGDIAEGYSVSREKKESFPLTVTSAQKNPTAFYLCASSTPRRVEEPQHFGDGTRLSIL.